The present T cell receptor (beta chain) was sequenced within a study of T cell responses to AZD1222 COVID-19 vaccine. Sequencing was performed with immunoSEQ multiplex PCR; in TCRdb, only in-frame clones are kept and a portion is missing. Here the sample spans roughly 100,000 clones, about four fifths being singletons. The CDR3 has 15 amino acids. CDR1 is SGHKS, CDR2 YYEKEE, per germline (reference sequence). V was cut by 2 bases and J by 4 bases, with 13 bases left in between. This specimen was peripheral blood, taken on day 0 of AZD1222 vaccination. The chain carries TRBV5-5 and TRBJ1-5; D is uncertain. The sequence was collected from an adult in good health. The CDR3 reads CASSFLGGVNQPQHF. The CDR3 DNA is TGTGCCAGCAGCTTCCTTGGCGGAGTAAATCAGCCCCAGCATTTT.